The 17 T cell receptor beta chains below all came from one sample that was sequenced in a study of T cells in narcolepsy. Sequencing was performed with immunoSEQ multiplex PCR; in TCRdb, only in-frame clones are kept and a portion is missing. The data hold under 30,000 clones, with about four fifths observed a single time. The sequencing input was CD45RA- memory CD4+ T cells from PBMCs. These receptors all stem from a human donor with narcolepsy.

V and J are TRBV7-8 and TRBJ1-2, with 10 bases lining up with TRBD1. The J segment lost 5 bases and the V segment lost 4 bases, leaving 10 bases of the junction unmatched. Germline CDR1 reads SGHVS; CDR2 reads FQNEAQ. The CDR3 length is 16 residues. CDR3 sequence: CASSSPTGGVGYGYTF. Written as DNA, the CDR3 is TGTGCCAGCAGCTCCCCGACAGGGGGCGTAGGGTATGGCTACACCTTC.

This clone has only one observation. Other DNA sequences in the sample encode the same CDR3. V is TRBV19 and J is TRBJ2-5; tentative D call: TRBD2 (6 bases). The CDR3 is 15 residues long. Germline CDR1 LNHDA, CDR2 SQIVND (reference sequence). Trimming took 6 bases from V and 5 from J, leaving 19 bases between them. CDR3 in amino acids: CASSPTRSRGETQYF. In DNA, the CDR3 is TGTGCCAGTAGCCCCACCCGCTCTCGGGGGGAGACCCAGTACTTC.

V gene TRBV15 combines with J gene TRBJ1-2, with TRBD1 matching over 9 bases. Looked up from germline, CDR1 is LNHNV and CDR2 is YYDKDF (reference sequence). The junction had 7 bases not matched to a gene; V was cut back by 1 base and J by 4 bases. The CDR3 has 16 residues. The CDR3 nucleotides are TGTGCCACCAGCAGAGCGGTAACAGGGGGCCCCTATGGCTACACCTTC. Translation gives CATSRAVTGGPYGYTF. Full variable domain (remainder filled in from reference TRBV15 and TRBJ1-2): DAMVIQNPRYQVTQFGKPVTLSCSQTLNHNVMYWYQQKSSQAPKLLFHYYDKDFNNEADTPDNFQSRRPNTSFCFLDIRSPGLGDTAMYLCATSRAVTGGPYGYTFGSGTRLTVV.

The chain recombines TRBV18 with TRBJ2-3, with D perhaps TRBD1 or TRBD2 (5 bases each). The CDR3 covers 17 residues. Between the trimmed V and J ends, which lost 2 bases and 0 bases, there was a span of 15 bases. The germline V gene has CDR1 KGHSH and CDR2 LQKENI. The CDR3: CASSPGLIGASTDTQYF. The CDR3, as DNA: TGTGCCAGCTCACCAGGGTTGATCGGGGCGAGCACAGATACGCAGTATTTT.

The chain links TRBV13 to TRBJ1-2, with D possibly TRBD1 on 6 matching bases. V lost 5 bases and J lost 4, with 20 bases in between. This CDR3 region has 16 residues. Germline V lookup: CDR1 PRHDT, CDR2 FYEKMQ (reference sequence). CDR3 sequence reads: CASSGEGWGRGYGYTF. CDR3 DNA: TGTGCCAGCAGCGGAGAAGGGTGGGGGCGCGGCTATGGCTACACCTTC.

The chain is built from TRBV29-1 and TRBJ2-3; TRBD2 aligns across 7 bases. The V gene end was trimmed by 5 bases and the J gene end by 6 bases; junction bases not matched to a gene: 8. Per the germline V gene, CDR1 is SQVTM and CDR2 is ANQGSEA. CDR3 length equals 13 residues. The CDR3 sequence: CSVLSGAGDTQYF. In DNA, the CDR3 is TGCAGCGTTTTAAGCGGGGCGGGGGATACGCAGTATTTT.

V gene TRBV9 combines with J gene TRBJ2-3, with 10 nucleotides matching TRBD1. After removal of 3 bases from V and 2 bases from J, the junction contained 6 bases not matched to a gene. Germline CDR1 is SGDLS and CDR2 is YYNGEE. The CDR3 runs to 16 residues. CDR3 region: CASSETGQGFTDTQYF. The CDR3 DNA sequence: TGTGCCAGCAGCGAGACGGGACAGGGGTTCACAGATACGCAGTATTTT. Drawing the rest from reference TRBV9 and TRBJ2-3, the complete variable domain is DSGVTQTPKHLITATGQRVTLRCSPRSGDLSVYWYQQSLDQGLQFLIQYYNGEERAKGNILERFSAQQFPDLHSELNLSSLELGDSALYFCASSETGQGFTDTQYFGPGTRLTVL.

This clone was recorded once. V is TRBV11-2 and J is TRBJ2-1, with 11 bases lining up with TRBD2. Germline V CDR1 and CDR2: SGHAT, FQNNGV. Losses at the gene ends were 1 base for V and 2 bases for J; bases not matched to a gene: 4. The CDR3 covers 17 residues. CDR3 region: CASSLGFSGGAYNEQFF. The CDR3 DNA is TGTGCCAGCAGCTTAGGTTTTAGCGGGGGGGCCTACAATGAGCAGTTCTTC.

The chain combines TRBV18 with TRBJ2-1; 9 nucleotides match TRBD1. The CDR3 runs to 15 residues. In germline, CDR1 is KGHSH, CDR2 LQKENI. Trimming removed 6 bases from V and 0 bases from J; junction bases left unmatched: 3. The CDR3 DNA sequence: TGTGCCAGCTCTTCGACAGGGGGCTCCTACAATGAGCAGTTCTTC. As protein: CASSSTGGSYNEQFF.

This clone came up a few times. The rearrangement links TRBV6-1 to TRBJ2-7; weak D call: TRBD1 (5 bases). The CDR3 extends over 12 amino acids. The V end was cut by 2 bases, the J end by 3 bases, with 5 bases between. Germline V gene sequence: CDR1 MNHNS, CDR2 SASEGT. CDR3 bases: TGTGCCAGCAGTGAACAGGGCTACGAGCAGTACTTC. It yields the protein CASSEQGYEQYF.

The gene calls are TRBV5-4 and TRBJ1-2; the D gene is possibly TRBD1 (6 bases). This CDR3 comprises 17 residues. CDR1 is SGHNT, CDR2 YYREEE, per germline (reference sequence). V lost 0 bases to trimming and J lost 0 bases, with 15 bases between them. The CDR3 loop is CASSLGSGGPANYGYTF. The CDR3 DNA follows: TGTGCCAGCAGCTTGGGGTCGGGGGGCCCAGCTAACTATGGCTACACCTTC.

The CDR3 bases are TGTGCCAGCAGCTCTCTCCCGGGACAGGGGGCGACGGTACAAGAGACCCAGTACTTC. This gives the protein CASSSLPGQGATVQETQYF. This chain uses TRBV7-3 with TRBJ2-5; 12 positions match TRBD1. The germline CDR1 and CDR2 sequences are SGHTA and FQGTGA. The J segment lost 2 bases and the V segment lost 4 bases, leaving 14 bases of the junction unmatched. The CDR3 totals 19 residues.

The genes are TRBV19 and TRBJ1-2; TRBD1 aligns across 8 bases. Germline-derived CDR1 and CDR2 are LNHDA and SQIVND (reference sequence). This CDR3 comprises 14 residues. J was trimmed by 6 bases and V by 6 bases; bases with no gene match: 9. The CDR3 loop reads CASSFLGTGNGYTF. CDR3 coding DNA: TGTGCCAGTAGCTTTCTCGGGACAGGCAATGGCTACACCTTC.

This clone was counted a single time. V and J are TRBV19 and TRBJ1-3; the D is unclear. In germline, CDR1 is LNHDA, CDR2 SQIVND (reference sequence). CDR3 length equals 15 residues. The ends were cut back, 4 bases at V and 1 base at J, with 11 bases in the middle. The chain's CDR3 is CASSSSRNSGNTIYF. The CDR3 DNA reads TGTGCCAGTAGTAGCAGCCGAAATTCTGGAAACACCATATATTTT.

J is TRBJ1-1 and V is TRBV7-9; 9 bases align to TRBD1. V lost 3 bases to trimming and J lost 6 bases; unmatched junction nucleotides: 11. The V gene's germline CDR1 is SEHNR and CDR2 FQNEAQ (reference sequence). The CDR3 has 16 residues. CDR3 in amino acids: CASSFTFTGGGAEAFF. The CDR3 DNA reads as TGTGCCAGCAGCTTCACATTTACAGGGGGCGGAGCTGAAGCTTTCTTT.

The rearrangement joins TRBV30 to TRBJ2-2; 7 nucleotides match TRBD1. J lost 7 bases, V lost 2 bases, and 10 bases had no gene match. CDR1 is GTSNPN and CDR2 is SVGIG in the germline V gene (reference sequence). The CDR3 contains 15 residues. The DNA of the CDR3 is TGTGCCTGGAGTCATCTAGGGGGCGCAGGCGGGGAGCTGTTTTTT. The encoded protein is CAWSHLGGAGGELFF.

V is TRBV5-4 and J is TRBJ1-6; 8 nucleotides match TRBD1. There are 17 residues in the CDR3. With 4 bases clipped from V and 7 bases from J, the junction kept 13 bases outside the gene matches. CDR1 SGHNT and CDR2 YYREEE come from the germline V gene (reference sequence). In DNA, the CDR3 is TGTGCCAGCAGCAGACGAGCCCAGGGGGCGCAGAATTCACCCCTCCACTTT. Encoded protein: CASSRRAQGAQNSPLHF. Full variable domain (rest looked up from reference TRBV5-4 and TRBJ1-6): ETGVTQSPTHLIKTRGQQVTLRCSSQSGHNTVSWYQQALGQGPQFIFQYYREEENGRGNFPPRFSGLQFPNYSSELNVNALELDDSALYLCASSRRAQGAQNSPLHFGNGTRLTVT.